Below, 23 T cell receptor beta chains from the same sample are listed, as sequenced in a study of radiotherapy plus CTLA-4 blockade in lung cancer. Profiled with immunoSEQ multiplex PCR; TCRdb holds only in-frame clones, not every one. The sample has 100,000 or so clones, about four fifths seen once; the top ten hold under 30%. The sequencing used peripheral blood, collected from a patient treated with radiotherapy plus ipilimumab. These receptors all stem from a human donor with non-small cell lung cancer that progressed on radiotherapy plus ipilimumab.

This clone was seen only a few times. The gene calls are TRBV5-1 and TRBJ2-7; D not certain. The CDR3 loop spans 14 amino acids. In germline, CDR1 is SGHRS, CDR2 YFSETQ. Trimming removed 0 bases from V and 6 bases from J, with 13 bases in between. The CDR3 nucleotides read TGCGCCAGCAGCTTGGCGTCCAGAAGCTCCGAGCAGTACTTC. Translating gives CASSLASRSSEQYF.

In this sample, this clone turned up a few times. The rearrangement links TRBV6-5 to TRBJ1-5, with D possibly matching TRBD1 (5 bases). V lost 6 bases to trimming and J lost 4 bases, with 13 bases between them. CDR1 and CDR2 from the germline V gene are MNHEY and SVGAGI. The CDR3 totals 14 residues. The CDR3 reads CASRSGTPNQPQHF. The CDR3 bases are TGTGCCAGCAGAAGCGGGACTCCTAATCAGCCCCAGCATTTT.

The chain recombines TRBV6-5 with TRBJ1-4; the D gene is possibly TRBD1 (6 bases). The length of the CDR3 is 13 residues. CDR1 and CDR2 from the germline V gene are MNHEY and SVGAGI. V was pared by 6 bases and J by 8 bases, with 13 bases between. The CDR3 DNA sequence: TGTGCCAGCAGAAACAGGGCTCACGAAAAACTGTTTTTT. It specifies CASRNRAHEKLFF.

This clone has only a few counts. This chain uses TRBV23-1 with TRBJ2-7; TRBD1 might be the D (6 bases). TRBV23-1 qualifies as an ORF whose function is uncertain. Trimming took 7 bases from V and 2 from J, leaving 15 bases between them. The CDR3 is 14 residues long. CDR3 coding DNA: TGCGCCAGCACCCAGGGGCGATTCCCCTACGAGCAGTACGTC. Its translation is CASTQGRFPYEQYV.

The chain joins TRBV28 to TRBJ1-5; D remains ambiguous. This CDR3 spans 16 amino acids. Between the trimmed V and J ends, which lost 3 bases and 2 bases, there was a span of 14 bases. The germline V gene encodes CDR1 MDHEN and CDR2 SYDVKM. Written as DNA, the CDR3 is TGTGCCAGCAGTTTTCTGACTCGGATTGGCAATCAGCCCCAGCATTTT. Residues: CASSFLTRIGNQPQHF.

The rearrangement links TRBV6-1 to TRBJ2-1, with D possibly called TRBD1 or TRBD2 (5 bases each). Germline lookup yields CDR1 MNHNS and CDR2 SASEGT. The CDR3 runs 12 residues. Trimming removed 6 bases from V and 9 bases from J, with 12 bases in between. CDR3: CASSREIREQFF. The CDR3 nucleotides are TGTGCCAGCAGCAGGGAGATTCGTGAGCAGTTCTTC.

The gene calls are TRBV9 and TRBJ1-1; D is ambiguous. This CDR3 has 16 amino acids. V lost 0 bases and J lost 1, with 13 bases in between. CDR1 SGDLS and CDR2 YYNGEE come from the germline V gene. CDR3 amino acids: CASSVDWALGNTEAFF. In DNA form, the CDR3 reads TGTGCCAGCAGCGTAGACTGGGCCTTGGGGAACACTGAAGCTTTCTTT.

The chain links TRBV28 to TRBJ2-2; D gene uncertain. In germline, CDR1 is MDHEN, CDR2 SYDVKM. V shed 2 bases and J shed 7 bases, with 20 bases lying between them. The CDR3 contains 17 residues. The chain's CDR3 is CASSLNPPVGGLGELFF. The CDR3 bases are TGTGCCAGCAGTTTAAACCCCCCAGTTGGCGGCCTCGGGGAGCTGTTTTTT.

The chain is built from TRBV7-3 and TRBJ1-2; a possible D gene is TRBD1 (6 bases). Trimming pared 4 bases from V and 8 bases from J, leaving 8 bases between. The germline CDR1 and CDR2 sequences are SGHTA and FQGTGA. This CDR3 contains 11 residues. CDR3 in amino acids: CASSSGVGYTF. The CDR3 DNA is TGTGCCAGCAGCTCAGGGGTGGGCTACACCTTC.

J is TRBJ1-5 and V is TRBV1. TRBV1 is described as a pseudogene. CDR3 length: 15 amino acids. CDR3 nucleotides: TGCACCAGCAGCCAAGATCCGAGGGGAAGTCAGCCCCAGCATTTT. Protein sequence: CTSSQDPRGSQPQHF.

This chain joins TRBV5-1 and TRBJ2-3, with D possibly TRBD1 on 6 matching bases. This CDR3 is built from 16 residues. Germline V gene sequence: CDR1 SGHRS, CDR2 YFSETQ. Trimming left V 3 bases short and J 1 base short, with 15 bases between. The CDR3 DNA reads TGCGCCAGCAGCTGGAATCAGGGGTCGGGCACAGATACGCAGTATTTT. Protein sequence: CASSWNQGSGTDTQYF.

This chain connects TRBV5-1 to TRBJ1-1; D is ambiguous. The germline V gene encodes CDR1 SGHRS and CDR2 YFSETQ. The germline V and J ends were trimmed by 4 bases and 3 bases, with 13 bases remaining between them. There are 14 residues in the CDR3. CDR3 loop: CASSPPGLDTEAFF. The CDR3 DNA sequence: TGCGCCAGCAGCCCGCCGGGCTTGGACACTGAAGCTTTCTTT.

The chain recombines TRBV4-2 with TRBJ1-5; possible D gene TRBD1, 5 bases. Deletions cut 5 bases from V and 0 bases from J, with 14 bases between. Germline CDR1 LGHNA, CDR2 YNFKEQ. CDR3 length equals 16 residues. The CDR3 loop reads CASSAQGDYSNQPQHF. The CDR3 region has the DNA TGTGCCAGCAGCGCCCAGGGTGACTATAGCAATCAGCCCCAGCATTTT.

The chain has TRBV13 and TRBJ2-2; 7 bases are shared with TRBD1. Germline V gene sequence: CDR1 PRHDT, CDR2 FYEKMQ (reference sequence). J was trimmed by 5 bases and V by 5 bases; bases with no gene match: 11. CDR3 size: 16 residues. The CDR3: CASSDLTGPRTGELFF. The DNA of the CDR3 is TGTGCCAGCAGCGATTTGACAGGGCCGCGGACCGGGGAGCTGTTTTTT.

This clone has only one observation. The V call is TRBV9, the J call TRBJ2-1; possibly TRBD1 or TRBD2 for D (5 bases each). The germline V and J ends were trimmed by 3 bases and 9 bases, with 16 bases remaining between them. Germline V gene sequence: CDR1 SGDLS, CDR2 YYNGEE. The CDR3 runs 14 residues. CDR3 sequence (DNA): TGTGCCAGCAGCGAACGGGGCGCTGCGGTTGAGCAGTTCTTC. Encoded protein: CASSERGAAVEQFF. The full variable domain, rest sourced from reference TRBV9 and TRBJ2-1, is DSGVTQTPKHLITATGQRVTLRCSPRSGDLSVYWYQQSLDQGLQFLIQYYNGEERAKGNILERFSAQQFPDLHSELNLSSLELGDSALYFCASSERGAAVEQFFGPGTRLTVL.

The chain joins TRBV19 to TRBJ2-1; 10 bases are shared with TRBD2. The CDR3 consists of 17 residues. The J segment lost 2 bases and the V segment lost 3 bases, leaving 7 bases of the junction unmatched. Germline V lookup: CDR1 LNHDA, CDR2 SQIVND (reference sequence). For the CDR3, the DNA is TGTGCCAGTAGTATCCCCCCCCTAGCGGGAGCCTACAATGAGCAGTTCTTC. Translated: CASSIPPLAGAYNEQFF.

The chain links TRBV9 to TRBJ2-7, with 11 bases that match TRBD2. Germline CDR1 reads SGDLS; CDR2 reads YYNGEE. V trimming: 2 bases; J trimming: 2 bases; junction bases outside the gene matches: 0. This CDR3 comprises 14 residues. The CDR3 loop is CASSVTSGTYEQYF. CDR3 coding DNA: TGTGCCAGCAGCGTGACTAGCGGGACCTACGAGCAGTACTTC. The full variable domain, in which reference TRBV9 and TRBJ2-7 provide the parts outside the CDR3, is DSGVTQTPKHLITATGQRVTLRCSPRSGDLSVYWYQQSLDQGLQFLIQYYNGEERAKGNILERFSAQQFPDLHSELNLSSLELGDSALYFCASSVTSGTYEQYFGPGTRLTVT.

The chain carries TRBV19 and TRBJ1-2; 9 nucleotides match TRBD1. The V gene end was trimmed by 8 bases and the J gene end by 5 bases; junction bases not matched to a gene: 6. The germline V gene encodes CDR1 LNHDA and CDR2 SQIVND (reference sequence). The CDR3 covers 13 residues. CDR3 sequence reads: CASGRQGVYGYTF. The DNA of the CDR3 is TGTGCCAGTGGTCGACAGGGGGTTTATGGCTACACCTTC.

A few counts support this clone. One end of the junction fails to match germline, which may point to a read error. The chain is built from TRBV2 and TRBJ1-2; perhaps TRBD1 as D (6 bases). CDR3 length: 13 residues. The germline gives CDR1 SNHLY, CDR2 FYNNEI. The CDR3 nucleotides read TGTGCCAGCAGGGAAGGGGGGCTTATGGGCTACACCTTC. Residues: CASREGGLMGYTF.

The gene calls are TRBV6-6 and TRBJ2-7; D unclear. Per the germline V gene, CDR1 is MNHNY and CDR2 is SVGAGI (reference sequence). The V end was cut by 7 bases, the J end by 0 bases, with 16 bases between. The length of the CDR3 is 15 residues. The CDR3 region has the DNA TGTGCCAGCATTCAGCACGAGACCGCCTCCTACGAGCAGTACTTC. Protein product: CASIQHETASYEQYF.

The chain joins TRBV15 to TRBJ2-2, with D maybe TRBD1 (6 bases). Germline values: CDR1 LNHNV, CDR2 YYDKDF (reference sequence). V was clipped by 2 bases and J by 4 bases, with 8 bases between them. The CDR3 is 14 residues long. CDR3: CATSRQGSTGELFF. CDR3 DNA sequence: TGTGCCACCAGCAGACAGGGGAGCACCGGGGAGCTGTTTTTT.

The rearrangement links TRBV4-1 to TRBJ1-3, with D unresolved. The V gene lost 0 bases and the J gene lost 2 bases, with 8 bases spanning the gap. The V gene's germline CDR1 is MGHRA and CDR2 YSYEKL. CDR3 length: 15 amino acids. This chain's CDR3 is CASSQDRQAGNTIYF. The CDR3 nucleotides read TGCGCCAGCAGCCAAGATCGCCAGGCTGGAAACACCATATATTTT.

The CDR3, as DNA: TGCGCCAGCAGCGCCCTAGCGGGAGGCATACAGAACACCGGGGAGCTGTTTTTT. It yields the protein CASSALAGGIQNTGELFF. The chain recombines TRBV5-1 with TRBJ2-2, with 11 bases aligning to TRBD2. Germline CDR1 is SGHRS and CDR2 is YFSETQ. This CDR3 spans 18 amino acids. The trim removed 4 bases at V and 1 base at J, leaving 9 bases unmatched.